The 20 T cell receptor beta chains below come from one sample, sequenced in a study of blood T cell repertoires in COVID-19 (dated by TCRdb to the early 2020s). Library generation was performed with the immunoSEQ multiplex PCR assay. What TCRdb holds here is the immuneACCESS table cut down to in-frame rearrangements. Part of the clones is not present; checked against another copy, under half of the missing clones reflect an unresolved V gene, and the others are unexplained. Here the sample has roughly 350,000 clones; around 87% occur a single time. The ten top clones hold 10% of the sample. Material: peripheral blood. These receptor sequences come from a young woman with COVID-19, enrolled during active disease.

This rearrangement joins TRBV7-9 to TRBJ2-6, with 10 nucleotides matching TRBD1. This CDR3 comprises 18 residues. Germline CDR1 SEHNR, CDR2 FQNEAQ (reference sequence). After removal of 0 bases from V and 0 bases from J, the junction contained 2 bases not matched to a gene. The CDR3 region is CASSLATGGFSGANVLTF. The CDR3 region has the DNA TGTGCCAGCAGCTTAGCGACAGGGGGCTTCTCTGGGGCCAACGTCCTGACTTTC.

The chain couples TRBV28 to TRBJ2-7, with a possible D match to TRBD2 (6 bases). V was shortened by 7 bases and J by 7 bases, with 11 bases between the two germline ends. CDR1 MDHEN and CDR2 SYDVKM come from the germline V gene. The CDR3 consists of 11 residues. Written as DNA, the CDR3 is TGTGCCAGCAACGGGGGATGGGAGCAGTACTTC. Amino acids: CASNGGWEQYF.

This rearrangement joins TRBV5-4 to TRBJ2-2, with TRBD2 matching 10 bases. CDR1 is SGHNT and CDR2 is YYREEE in the germline V gene (reference sequence). The junction had 3 bases not matched to a gene; V was cut back by 0 bases and J by 4 bases. The CDR3 spans 16 residues. The CDR3 protein is CASSLGSGRTTGELFF. Here the CDR3 DNA reads TGTGCCAGCAGCTTGGGTAGCGGGAGGACCACCGGGGAGCTGTTTTTT.

The chain carries TRBV5-1 and TRBJ2-7; 10 bases line up with TRBD1. Germline CDR1 SGHRS, CDR2 YFSETQ. The CDR3 consists of 15 residues. V was clipped by 4 bases and J by 4 bases; unmatched bases: 8. DNA for the CDR3: TGCGCCAGCAGCCGAATCGGGACAGGGGAATACGAGCAGTACTTC. Encoded protein: CASSRIGTGEYEQYF.

This sequence joins TRBV30 and TRBJ2-7, with D possibly matching TRBD1 (5 bases). V lost 2 bases and J lost 5, with 19 bases in between. The germline V gene has CDR1 GTSNPN and CDR2 SVGIG (reference sequence). The CDR3 is made up of 15 amino acids. The CDR3 DNA reads as TGTGCCTGGAGTCCCCCTGTTGTAGGGGCGCACGAGCAGTACTTC. Translation gives CAWSPPVVGAHEQYF.

In DNA form, the CDR3 reads TGTGCCAGCAGCAAAGATCACGTAGTCTACGAGCAGTACTTC. It codes for CASSKDHVVYEQYF. The chain employs TRBV21-1 and TRBJ2-7; the table names TRBD2, a call not compared with the DNA. TRBV21-1 is reported as a pseudogene. This CDR3 has 14 residues.

V gene TRBV5-1 combines with J gene TRBJ2-5, with a weak D call TRBD1 (6 bases). With 4 bases removed from V and 6 bases from J, the gap between germline ends came to 13 bases. CDR1 and CDR2 from the germline V gene are SGHRS and YFSETQ. CDR3 length: 13 residues. CDR3 amino acids: CASSETGSQTQYF. Written as DNA, the CDR3 is TGCGCCAGCAGCGAAACAGGGTCGCAGACCCAGTACTTC. Full variable domain (missing parts from reference TRBV5-1 and TRBJ2-5): KAGVTQTPRYLIKTRGQQVTLSCSPISGHRSVSWYQQTPGQGLQFLFEYFSETQRNKGNFPGRFSGRQFSNSRSEMNVSTLELGDSALYLCASSETGSQTQYFGPGTRLLVL.

The chain employs TRBV5-5 and TRBJ2-7; D perhaps matches TRBD2 (6 bases). Between the trimmed V and J ends, which lost 4 bases and 4 bases, there was a span of 18 bases. CDR1 and CDR2 from the germline V gene are SGHKS and YYEKEE (reference sequence). This CDR3 contains 15 residues. As DNA, the CDR3 is TGTGCCAGCAGCCCCCGGGTAGCGGATAATTACGAGCAGTACTTC. Residues: CASSPRVADNYEQYF.

This chain uses TRBV5-1 with TRBJ2-7, with D possibly matching TRBD2 (5 bases). Germline CDR1 is SGHRS and CDR2 is YFSETQ. V lost 6 bases to trimming and J lost 3 bases, with 16 bases between them. The CDR3 is 14 residues long. This CDR3 is CASTPELSVYEQYF. The CDR3 coding sequence is TGCGCCAGCACCCCCGAACTTAGCGTCTACGAGCAGTACTTC.

The chain couples TRBV6-6 to TRBJ1-5; 8 bases are a match to TRBD1. V lost 2 bases, J lost 2 bases, and 5 bases stayed unmatched. Germline lookup yields CDR1 MNHNY and CDR2 SVGAGI (reference sequence). This CDR3 is built from 16 residues. The CDR3 here is CASSYHSGGGNQPQHF. The CDR3 nucleotides are TGTGCCAGCAGTTACCACTCAGGGGGCGGCAATCAGCCCCAGCATTTT.

This chain links TRBV25-1 with TRBJ2-2; possible D gene TRBD1, 5 bases. This CDR3 has 16 residues. V was cut by 1 base and J by 1 base, with 10 bases left in between. Germline V gene sequence: CDR1 MGHDK, CDR2 SYGVNS. The CDR3 loop reads CASSELGLVNTGELFF. Here the CDR3 DNA reads TGTGCCAGCAGTGAATTGGGGCTAGTGAACACCGGGGAGCTGTTTTTT.

As to this clone: This sample includes further DNA sequences coding for the same CDR3. The V and J genes are TRBV5-4 and TRBJ2-3, with D tentatively TRBD2 (5 bases). In germline, CDR1 is SGHNT, CDR2 YYREEE (reference sequence). This CDR3 region has 15 residues. V was cut by 0 bases and J by 1 base, with 9 bases left in between. CDR3 residues: CASSLVAGGTDTQYF. CDR3 nucleotide sequence: TGTGCCAGCAGCTTGGTTGCGGGTGGCACAGATACGCAGTATTTT.

The chain links TRBV11-2 to TRBJ1-2; no definite D call. The CDR3 length is 15 residues. CDR1 and CDR2 (germline): SGHAT, FQNNGV. Trimming stripped 6 bases from V and 3 bases from J, with 17 bases between. CDR3 sequence: CASSLNSGLYYGYTF. In DNA, the CDR3 is TGTGCCAGCAGTCTAAACAGCGGACTCTACTATGGCTACACCTTC.

This chain uses TRBV4-3 with TRBJ2-5; no clear D gene. This CDR3 comprises 14 residues. CDR1 is LGHNA and CDR2 is YSLEER in the germline V gene. Trimming took 1 base from V and 1 from J, leaving 7 bases between them. CDR3 region: CASSQGQSQETQYF. DNA for the CDR3: TGCGCCAGCAGCCAAGGGCAGTCCCAAGAGACCCAGTACTTC.

Written as DNA, the CDR3 is TGTGCCAGCAGCTTAGGCCCGGACACCTCTCGCACAGATACGCAGTATTTT. This gives the protein CASSLGPDTSRTDTQYF. This chain joins TRBV7-8 and TRBJ2-3; TRBD1 is a possible D gene (5 bases). V was cut by 1 base and J by 1 base, with 15 bases left in between. The CDR3 spans 17 residues. Looked up from germline, CDR1 is SGHVS and CDR2 is FQNEAQ.

The chain recombines TRBV28 with TRBJ1-1; a weak D match, TRBD1 (6 bases). The CDR3 extends over 14 amino acids. Trimming removed 3 bases from V and 2 bases from J, with 10 bases in between. Germline CDR1 and CDR2: MDHEN and SYDVKM. CDR3 protein: CASSFQGFNTEAFF. The CDR3 coding sequence is TGTGCCAGCAGTTTTCAGGGGTTCAACACTGAAGCTTTCTTT.

The rearrangement joins TRBV27 to TRBJ2-3, with 7 bases matching TRBD2. The junction had 9 bases not matched to a gene; V was cut back by 4 bases and J by 5 bases. CDR1 is MNHEY, CDR2 SMNVEV, per germline (reference sequence). The CDR3 length is 15 residues. Written as DNA, the CDR3 is TGTGCCAGCAGTTGGGGAGGGCCGCTTGGAGATACGCAGTATTTT. Translated: CASSWGGPLGDTQYF.

The chain recombines TRBV29-1 with TRBJ2-2, with 8 bases that match TRBD1. The V and J ends lost 7 bases and 2 bases, in that order; junction bases with no gene match: 9. The germline V gene encodes CDR1 SQVTM and CDR2 ANQGSEA. The CDR3 covers 15 residues. DNA for the CDR3: TGCAGCGCACTTAGAGGACAGGGAAACACCGGGGAGCTGTTTTTT. Translation: CSALRGQGNTGELFF.

The gene calls are TRBV29-1 and TRBJ1-1; the match to TRBD1 covers 7 bases. The germline CDR1 and CDR2 sequences are SQVTM and ANQGSEA. This CDR3 has 14 residues. J gave up 4 bases and V 6 bases, and 11 bases lay outside the gene matches. The CDR3 region is CSVWTGASSTEAFF. CDR3 nucleotides: TGCAGCGTCTGGACAGGAGCTTCGAGCACTGAAGCTTTCTTT.

The genes are TRBV28 and TRBJ2-1, with TRBD1 matching 10 bases. The J segment lost 1 base and the V segment lost 4 bases, leaving 10 bases of the junction unmatched. CDR1 and CDR2 from the germline V gene are MDHEN and SYDVKM. The CDR3 loop spans 18 amino acids. The chain's CDR3 is CASSSPDRGFKSYNEQFF. For the CDR3, the DNA is TGTGCCAGCAGTTCCCCGGACAGGGGGTTTAAGTCCTACAATGAGCAGTTCTTC.